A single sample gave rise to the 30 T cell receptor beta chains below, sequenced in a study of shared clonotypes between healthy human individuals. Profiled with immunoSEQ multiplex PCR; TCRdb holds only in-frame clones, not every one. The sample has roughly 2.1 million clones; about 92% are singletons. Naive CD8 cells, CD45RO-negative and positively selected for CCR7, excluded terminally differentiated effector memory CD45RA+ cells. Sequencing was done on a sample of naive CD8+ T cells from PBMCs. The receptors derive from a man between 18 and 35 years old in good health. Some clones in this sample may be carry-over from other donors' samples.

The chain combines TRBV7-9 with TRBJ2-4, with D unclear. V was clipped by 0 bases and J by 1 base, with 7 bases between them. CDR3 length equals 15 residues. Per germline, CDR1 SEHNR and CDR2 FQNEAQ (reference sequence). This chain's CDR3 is CASSLAAYAKNIQYF. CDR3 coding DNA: TGTGCCAGCAGCTTAGCGGCGTATGCCAAAAACATTCAGTACTTC.

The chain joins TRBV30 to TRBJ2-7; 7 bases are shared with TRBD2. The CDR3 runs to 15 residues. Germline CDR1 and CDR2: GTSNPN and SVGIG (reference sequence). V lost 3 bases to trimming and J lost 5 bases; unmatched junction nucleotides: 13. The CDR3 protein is CAWRGGRALYDEQYF. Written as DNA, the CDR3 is TGTGCCTGGAGGGGAGGGAGGGCCTTGTACGACGAGCAGTACTTC. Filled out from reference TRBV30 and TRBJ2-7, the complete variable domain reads SQTIHQWPATLVQPVGSPLSLECTVEGTSNPNLYWYRQAAGRGLQLLFYSVGIGQISSEVPQNLSASRPQDRQFILSSKKLLLSDSGFYLCAWRGGRALYDEQYFGPGTRLTVT.

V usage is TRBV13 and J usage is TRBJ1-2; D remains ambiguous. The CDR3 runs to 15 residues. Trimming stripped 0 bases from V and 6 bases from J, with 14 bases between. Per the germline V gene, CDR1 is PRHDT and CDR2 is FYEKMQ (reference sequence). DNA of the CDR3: TGTGCCAGCAGCTTAGGACCGGGAGCGACGGATGGCTACACCTTC. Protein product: CASSLGPGATDGYTF.

The CDR3 region is CASMAGVYNEQFF. DNA of the CDR3: TGTGCCAGTATGGCGGGAGTCTACAATGAGCAGTTCTTC. This sequence joins TRBV6-6 and TRBJ2-1; TRBD2 agrees at 7 bases. With V trimmed by 9 bases and J by 3 bases, 5 bases remained unmatched. The V gene's germline CDR1 is MNHNY and CDR2 SVGAGI (reference sequence). The CDR3 covers 13 residues.

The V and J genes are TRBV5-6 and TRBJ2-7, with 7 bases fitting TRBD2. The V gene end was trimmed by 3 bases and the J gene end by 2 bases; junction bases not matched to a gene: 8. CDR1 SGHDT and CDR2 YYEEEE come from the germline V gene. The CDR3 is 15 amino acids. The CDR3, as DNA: TGTGCCAGCAGCTCAGGACTAGATGAGGCCTACGAGCAGTACTTC. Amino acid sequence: CASSSGLDEAYEQYF.

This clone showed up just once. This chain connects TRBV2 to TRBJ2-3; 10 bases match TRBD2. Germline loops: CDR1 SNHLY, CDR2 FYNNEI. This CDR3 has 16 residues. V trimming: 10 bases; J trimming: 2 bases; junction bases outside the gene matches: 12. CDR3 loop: CATPTSGEVVTDTQYF. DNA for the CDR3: TGTGCCACGCCCACTAGCGGGGAAGTAGTCACAGATACGCAGTATTTT.

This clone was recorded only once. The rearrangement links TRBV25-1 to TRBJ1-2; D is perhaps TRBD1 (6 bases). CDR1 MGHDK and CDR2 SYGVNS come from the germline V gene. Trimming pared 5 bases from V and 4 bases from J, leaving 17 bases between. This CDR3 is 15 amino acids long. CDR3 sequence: CASSPRQVVGYGYTF. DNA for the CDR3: TGTGCCAGCAGTCCCCGACAGGTCGTTGGCTATGGCTACACCTTC.

CDR3 DNA sequence: TGTGCCAGCAGCCAAGATGTGAGAGGGGGGCTCACTGAAGCTTTCTTT. This translates into CASSQDVRGGLTEAFF. The chain carries TRBV4-2 and TRBJ1-1; D possibly corresponds to TRBD1 (6 bases). Between the trimmed V and J ends, which lost 0 bases and 4 bases, there was a span of 15 bases. This CDR3 is 16 amino acids long. CDR1 and CDR2 (germline): LGHNA, YNFKEQ.

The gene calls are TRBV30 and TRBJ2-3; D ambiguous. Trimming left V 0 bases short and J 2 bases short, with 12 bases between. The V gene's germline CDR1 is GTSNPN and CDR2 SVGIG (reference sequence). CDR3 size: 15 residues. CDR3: CAWSVGVHLTDTQYF. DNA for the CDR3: TGTGCCTGGAGTGTCGGAGTCCATCTCACAGATACGCAGTATTTT.

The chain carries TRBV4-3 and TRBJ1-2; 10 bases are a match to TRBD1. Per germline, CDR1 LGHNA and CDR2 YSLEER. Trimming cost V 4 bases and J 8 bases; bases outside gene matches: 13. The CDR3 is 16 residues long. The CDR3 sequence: CASSRLTGTGDEGYTF. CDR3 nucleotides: TGCGCCAGCAGCCGCCTCACCGGGACAGGGGATGAGGGCTACACCTTC.

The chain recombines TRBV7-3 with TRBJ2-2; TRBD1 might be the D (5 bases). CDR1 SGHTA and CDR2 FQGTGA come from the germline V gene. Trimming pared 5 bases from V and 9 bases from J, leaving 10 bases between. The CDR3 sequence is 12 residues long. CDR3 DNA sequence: TGTGCCAGCAGCGATTCAGGGCGGGAGCTGTTTTTT. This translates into CASSDSGRELFF. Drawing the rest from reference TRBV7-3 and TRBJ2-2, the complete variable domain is GAGVSQTPSNKVTEKGKYVELRCDPISGHTALYWYRQSLGQGPEFLIYFQGTGAADDSGLPNDRFFAVRPEGSVSTLKIQRTERGDSAVYLCASSDSGRELFFGEGSRLTVL.

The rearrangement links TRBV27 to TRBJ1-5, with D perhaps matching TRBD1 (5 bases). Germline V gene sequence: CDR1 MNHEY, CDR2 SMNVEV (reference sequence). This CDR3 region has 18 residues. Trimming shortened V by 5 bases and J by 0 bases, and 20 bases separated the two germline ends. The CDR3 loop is CASSAGSSGGDSNQPQHF. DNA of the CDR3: TGTGCCAGCAGTGCTGGGAGTTCGGGAGGGGATAGCAATCAGCCCCAGCATTTT.

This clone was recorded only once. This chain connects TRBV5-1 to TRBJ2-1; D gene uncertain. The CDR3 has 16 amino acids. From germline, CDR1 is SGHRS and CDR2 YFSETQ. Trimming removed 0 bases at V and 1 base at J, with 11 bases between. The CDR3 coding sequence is TGCGCCAGCAGCTTGGCTTCATGGGGTTCCTACAATGAGCAGTTCTTC. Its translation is CASSLASWGSYNEQFF.

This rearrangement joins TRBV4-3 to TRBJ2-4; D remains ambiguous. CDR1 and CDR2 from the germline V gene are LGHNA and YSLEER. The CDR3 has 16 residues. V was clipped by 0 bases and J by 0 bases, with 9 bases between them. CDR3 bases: TGCGCCAGCAGCCAAGATATAGACACAGCCAAAAACATTCAGTACTTC. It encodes CASSQDIDTAKNIQYF.

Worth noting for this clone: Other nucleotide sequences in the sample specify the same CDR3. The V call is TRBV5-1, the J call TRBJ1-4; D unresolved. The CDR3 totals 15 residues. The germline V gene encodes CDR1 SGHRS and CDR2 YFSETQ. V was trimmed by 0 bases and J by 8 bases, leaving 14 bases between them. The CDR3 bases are TGCGCCAGCAGCTTGGCCGGAGGACTTGGGGAAAAACTGTTTTTT. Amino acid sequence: CASSLAGGLGEKLFF.

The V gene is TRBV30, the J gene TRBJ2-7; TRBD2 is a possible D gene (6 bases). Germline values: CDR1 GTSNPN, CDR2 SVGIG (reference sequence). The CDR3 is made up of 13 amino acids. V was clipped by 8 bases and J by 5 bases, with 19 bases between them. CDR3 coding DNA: TGTGCCGGCTTGTCCGGGAGAACCGACGAGCAGTACTTC. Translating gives CAGLSGRTDEQYF.

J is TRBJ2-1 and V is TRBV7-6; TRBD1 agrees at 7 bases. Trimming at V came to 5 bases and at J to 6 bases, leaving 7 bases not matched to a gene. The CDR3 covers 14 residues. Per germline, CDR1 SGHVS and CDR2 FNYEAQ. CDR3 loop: CASSHGGQFNEQFF. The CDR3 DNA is TGTGCCAGCAGCCATGGGGGACAGTTCAATGAGCAGTTCTTC.

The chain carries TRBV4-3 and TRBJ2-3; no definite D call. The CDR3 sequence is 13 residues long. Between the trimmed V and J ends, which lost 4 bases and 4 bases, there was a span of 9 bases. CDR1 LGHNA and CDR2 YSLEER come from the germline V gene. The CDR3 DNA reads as TGCGCCAGCAGCCCCGGTAGGGCAGATACGCAGTATTTT. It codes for CASSPGRADTQYF.

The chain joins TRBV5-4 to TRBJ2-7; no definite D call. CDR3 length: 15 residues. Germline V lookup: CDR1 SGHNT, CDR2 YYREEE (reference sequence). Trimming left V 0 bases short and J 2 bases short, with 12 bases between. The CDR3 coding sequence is TGTGCCAGCAGCTTGGCCCCCGACGCCGCCTACGAGCAGTACTTC. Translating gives CASSLAPDAAYEQYF.

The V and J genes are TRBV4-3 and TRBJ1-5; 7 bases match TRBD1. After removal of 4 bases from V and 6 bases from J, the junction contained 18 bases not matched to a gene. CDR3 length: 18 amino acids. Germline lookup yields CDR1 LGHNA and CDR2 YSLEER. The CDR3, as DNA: TGCGCCAGCAGCCCTGGTGCGCCAGGGGGGCAGTTCACTCAGCCCCAGCATTTT. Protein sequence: CASSPGAPGGQFTQPQHF.

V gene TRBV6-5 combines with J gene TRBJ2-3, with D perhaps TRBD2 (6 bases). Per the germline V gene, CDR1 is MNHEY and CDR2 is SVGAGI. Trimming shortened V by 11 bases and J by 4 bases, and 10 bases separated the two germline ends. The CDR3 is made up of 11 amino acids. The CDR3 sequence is CAGLAPDTQYF. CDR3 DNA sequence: TGTGCCGGGCTAGCGCCAGATACGCAGTATTTT.

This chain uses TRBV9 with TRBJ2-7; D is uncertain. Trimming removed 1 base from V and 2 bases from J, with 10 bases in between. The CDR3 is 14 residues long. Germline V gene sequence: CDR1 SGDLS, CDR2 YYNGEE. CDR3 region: CASSVSGNPYEQYF. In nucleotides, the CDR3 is TGTGCCAGCAGCGTATCGGGTAATCCCTACGAGCAGTACTTC.

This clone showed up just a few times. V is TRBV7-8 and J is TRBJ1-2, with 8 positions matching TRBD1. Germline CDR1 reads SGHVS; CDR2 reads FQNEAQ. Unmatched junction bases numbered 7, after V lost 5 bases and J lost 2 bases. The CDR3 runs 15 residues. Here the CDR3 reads CASSHQQGANYGYTF. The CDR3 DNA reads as TGTGCCAGCAGCCACCAGCAGGGGGCAAACTATGGCTACACCTTC.

Here the CDR3 reads CASSNRQGSTNEKLFF. DNA of the CDR3: TGTGCCAGCAGCAACCGACAGGGATCAACTAATGAAAAACTGTTTTTT. J is TRBJ1-4 and V is TRBV28, with TRBD1 matching 7 bases. There are 16 residues in the CDR3. The V and J ends lost 6 bases and 0 bases, in that order; junction bases with no gene match: 7. Per the germline V gene, CDR1 is MDHEN and CDR2 is SYDVKM.

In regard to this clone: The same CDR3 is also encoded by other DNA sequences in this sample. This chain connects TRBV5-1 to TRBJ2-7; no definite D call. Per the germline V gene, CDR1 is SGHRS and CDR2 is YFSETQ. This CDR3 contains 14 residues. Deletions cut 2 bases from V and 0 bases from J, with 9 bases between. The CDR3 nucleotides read TGCGCCAGCAGCTTTGGGGTAAGCTCCTACGAGCAGTACTTC. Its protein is CASSFGVSSYEQYF.

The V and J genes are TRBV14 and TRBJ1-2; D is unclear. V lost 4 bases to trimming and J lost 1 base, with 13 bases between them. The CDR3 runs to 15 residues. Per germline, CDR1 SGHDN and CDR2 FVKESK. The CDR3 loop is CASSPREGSNYGYTF. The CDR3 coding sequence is TGTGCCAGCAGCCCCCGGGAGGGAAGTAACTATGGCTACACCTTC. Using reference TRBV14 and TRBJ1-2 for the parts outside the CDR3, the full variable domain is EAGVTQFPSHSVIEKGQTVTLRCDPISGHDNLYWYRRVMGKEIKFLLHFVKESKQDESGMPNNRFLAERTGGTYSTLKVQPAELEDSGVYFCASSPREGSNYGYTFGSGTRLTVV.

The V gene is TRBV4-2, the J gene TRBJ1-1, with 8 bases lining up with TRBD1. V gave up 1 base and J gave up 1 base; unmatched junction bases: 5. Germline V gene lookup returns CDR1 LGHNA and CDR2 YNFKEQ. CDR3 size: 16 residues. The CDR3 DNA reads TGTGCCAGCAGCCAAGTTGCTGACAGGGGGAACACTGAAGCTTTCTTT. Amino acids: CASSQVADRGNTEAFF.

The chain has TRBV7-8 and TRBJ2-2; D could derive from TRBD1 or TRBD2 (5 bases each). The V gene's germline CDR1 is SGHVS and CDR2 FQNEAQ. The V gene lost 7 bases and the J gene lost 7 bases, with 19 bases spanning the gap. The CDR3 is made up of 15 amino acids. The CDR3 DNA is TGTGCCAGCACCGACCTTGGGACGATGAACGGGGAGCTGTTTTTT. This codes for CASTDLGTMNGELFF.

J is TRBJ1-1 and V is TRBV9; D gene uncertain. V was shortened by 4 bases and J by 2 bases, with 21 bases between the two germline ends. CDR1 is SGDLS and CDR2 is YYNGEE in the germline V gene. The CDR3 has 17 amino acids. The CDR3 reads CASSPGRSATTNTEAFF. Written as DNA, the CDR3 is TGTGCCAGCAGCCCAGGCAGAAGTGCGACGACAAACACTGAAGCTTTCTTT.

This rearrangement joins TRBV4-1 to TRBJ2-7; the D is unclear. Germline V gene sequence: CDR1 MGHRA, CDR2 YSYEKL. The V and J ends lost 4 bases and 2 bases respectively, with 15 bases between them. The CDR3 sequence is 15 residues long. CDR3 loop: CASSPKPDGPYEQYF. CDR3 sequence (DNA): TGCGCCAGCAGCCCTAAACCTGACGGACCCTACGAGCAGTACTTC.